This note documents a single TCR beta chain sequence. Germline lookup yields CDR1 PRHDT and CDR2 FYEKMQ (reference sequence). The junction had 2 bases not matched to a gene; V was cut back by 0 bases and J by 3 bases. The length of the CDR3 is 15 residues. Assay used: immunoSEQ multiplex PCR; TCRdb lists only in-frame clones, some missing. The sample shows approximately 73,000 clones, 92% of them seen only once. The data are from a study of technical replicates of blood from a few donors. V is TRBV13 and J is TRBJ2-7, with 10 bases identical to TRBD2. The receptor was isolated from a human donor in good health. Sequenced material: T cells isolated from PBMCs. The CDR3 loop is CASSLGLAGYYEQYF. The CDR3 region has the DNA TGTGCCAGCAGCTTAGGACTAGCGGGGTACTACGAGCAGTACTTC. Together with reference TRBV13 and TRBJ2-7, the CDR3 gives the full variable domain: AAGVIQSPRHLIKEKRETATLKCYPIPRHDTVYWYQQGPGQDPQFLISFYEKMQSDKGSIPDRFSAQQFSDYHSELNMSSLELGDSALYFCASSLGLAGYYEQYFGPGTRLTVT.